The clone carrying this TCR beta chain was observed a single time. This entry belongs to a study of blood T cell repertoires in COVID-19. Study as a whole: T cells, B-cell-depleted T cells, or PBMCs supplied cDNA or gDNA.

This table comes from immunoSEQ multiplex PCR, and its TCRdb copy is limited to in-frame clones, with some not included. The repertoire holds under 250,000 clones, with 75% to 90% as singletons. V was clipped by 6 bases and J by 4 bases, with 18 bases between them. There are 14 residues in the CDR3. The V gene's germline CDR1 is SQVTM and CDR2 ANQGSEA. Sequencing was carried out using peripheral blood. The V call is TRBV29-1, the J call TRBJ1-2; D may be TRBD1 (6 bases). This TCR derives from a woman between 65 and 79 years old with COVID-19, enrolled during active disease. CDR3 in DNA: TGCAGCGTGATGGGGGGGCCGTGGGGCTATGGCTACACCTTC. Protein: CSVMGGPWGYGYTF.